Listed below are T cell receptor beta chains from one sample, sequenced in a study of control samples from healthy donors and cancer patients. Sequenced by immunoSEQ multiplex PCR; TCRdb stores in-frame clones only, minus some. The table shows about 79,000 clones, with roughly 93% occurring only once. Sequencing was performed on PBMCs. Receptor source: a woman aged 40 to 49 with lung cancer. The CDR3 runs from the conserved cysteine through the conserved F or W. The D gene is left open where the match is weak. Some rows have no size entry. The others give once, few or many, or a class for an expanded clone.

length,size,J,D,V,DNA,CDR3
13,NA,TRBJ2-5,NA,TRBV6-6,TGTGCCAGCCAGCCCGCCGGGGAACAGACCCAGTACTTC,CASQPAGEQTQYF
14,NA,TRBJ1-2,TRBD1,TRBV27,TGTGCCAGCGCCGCCGGGACAGGGAACTATGGCTACACCTTC,CASAAGTGNYGYTF
15,NA,TRBJ1-6,TRBD1,TRBV13,TGTGCCAGCAGCCCCGACAGGGGAGGCAATTCACCCCTCCACTTT,CASSPDRGGNSPLHF
15,once,TRBJ2-3,NA,TRBV11-2,TGTGCCAGCAGCTCACCCTTTAGGGCGGTAGATACGCAGTATTTT,CASSSPFRAVDTQYF
14,NA,TRBJ1-2,TRBD1,TRBV5-4,TGTGCCAGCAGCCGGGGACAGGGGGATTCGGGCTACACCTTC,CASSRGQGDSGYTF
14,NA,TRBJ1-1,NA,TRBV9,TGTGCCAGCAGCTCGGGACTCTTCAGTAATGAAGCTTTCTTT,CASSSGLFSNEAFF
13,NA,TRBJ1-3,NA,TRBV19,TGTGCCAGTAGGCCCGATGCAGGAACTAGGATATATTTT,CASRPDAGTRIYF
16,NA,TRBJ2-1,NA,TRBV4-2,TGTGCCAGCAGCCAAGATCGAACGAGCTCCTACAATGAGCAGTTCTTC,CASSQDRTSSYNEQFF
14,NA,TRBJ1-6,TRBD1,TRBV28,TGTGCCAGCAGCCCAGGGGGATGGAATTCACCCCTCCACTTT,CASSPGGWNSPLHF
15,NA,TRBJ2-5,NA,TRBV10-3,TGTGCCACCGGGGGAAAGGTTGGACCTCAAGAGACCCAGTACTTC,CATGGKVGPQETQYF
15,few,TRBJ1-1,NA,TRBV10-3,TGTGCCATCTCCGGTTGGGGTGGGGGGCGGAATGAAGCTTTCTTT,CAISGWGGGRNEAFF
14,NA,TRBJ2-7,NA,TRBV6-5,TGTGCCAGCAGAGAGTCCGGGGGCGCCTACGAGCAGTACTTC,CASRESGGAYEQYF
11,NA,TRBJ2-5,NA,TRBV27,TGTGCCAGCAGTTTCCTACCAACCCAGTACTTC,CASSFLPTQYF
15,NA,TRBJ1-5,TRBD1,TRBV3-1/TRBV3-2,TGTGCCAGCAGCCAGACAGGGTCGCCTCTCCATCCCCAGCATTTT,CASSQTGSPLHPQHF
14,NA,TRBJ1-1,NA,TRBV19,TGTGCCAGTAGTATATACTGGCCGAACACTGAAGCTTTCTTT,CASSIYWPNTEAFF
15,NA,TRBJ2-5,TRBD2,TRBV19,TGTGCCAGTACTAAAGCGGGGGGCGGAGCGGAGACCCAGTACTTC,CASTKAGGGAETQYF
13,once,TRBJ1-4,NA,TRBV12-3/TRBV12-4,TGTGCCAGCAGTCCGGACTTTAATGAAAAACTGTTTTTT,CASSPDFNEKLFF
14,NA,TRBJ2-3,NA,TRBV5-5,TGTGCCAGCAAACTCGGGACCGACACAGATACGCAGTATTTT,CASKLGTDTDTQYF
17,NA,TRBJ2-6,TRBD1,TRBV4-1,TGCGCCAGCAGCCAGGGACAGGGATACTCTGGGGCCAACGTCCTGACTTTC,CASSQGQGYSGANVLTF
13,NA,TRBJ2-1,NA,TRBV7-9,TGTGCCAGCAGCTTAACCTTTGGGAATGAGCAGTTCTTC,CASSLTFGNEQFF
16,once,TRBJ2-6,NA,TRBV5-8,TGTGCCAGCAGCTTGGGAATGGTCGCGGGGGCCAACGTCCTGACTTTC,CASSLGMVAGANVLTF
15,NA,TRBJ2-1,NA,TRBV19,TGTGCCAGTACGCAGGGCTTCAGCCCCTACAATGAGCAGTTCTTC,CASTQGFSPYNEQFF
16,NA,TRBJ2-7,TRBD2,TRBV28,TGTGCCAGCAGTTCCCTCGGGACGGGGGGTTCCTACGAGCAGTACTTC,CASSSLGTGGSYEQYF
10,NA,TRBJ2-6,NA,TRBV6-1,TGTGCCAGCAGTGAGGGTGTCCTGACTTTC,CASSEGVLTF
16,NA,TRBJ1-2,NA,TRBV11-2,TGTGCCAGCAGCTCAGAAGAGGCAGGCCCCTATGATGGCTACACCTTC,CASSSEEAGPYDGYTF
15,NA,TRBJ1-3,NA,TRBV30,TGTGCCTGGAGTGTACTTGGAAGCTCTGGAAACACCATATATTTT,CAWSVLGSSGNTIYF